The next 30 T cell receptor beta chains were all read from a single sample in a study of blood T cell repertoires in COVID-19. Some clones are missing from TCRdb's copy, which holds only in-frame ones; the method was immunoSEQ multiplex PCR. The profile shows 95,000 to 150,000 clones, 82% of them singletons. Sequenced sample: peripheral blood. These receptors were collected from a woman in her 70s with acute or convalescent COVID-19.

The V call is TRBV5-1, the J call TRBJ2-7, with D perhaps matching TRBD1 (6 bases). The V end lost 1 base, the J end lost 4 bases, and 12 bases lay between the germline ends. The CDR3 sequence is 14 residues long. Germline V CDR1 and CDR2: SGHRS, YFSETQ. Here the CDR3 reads CASSLQQGLYEQYF. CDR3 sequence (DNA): TGCGCCAGCAGCTTGCAGCAGGGGCTATACGAGCAGTACTTC.

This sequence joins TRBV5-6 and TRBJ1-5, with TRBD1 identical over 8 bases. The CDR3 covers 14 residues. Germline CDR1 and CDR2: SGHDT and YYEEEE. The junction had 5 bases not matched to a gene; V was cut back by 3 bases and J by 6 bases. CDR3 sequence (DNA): TGTGCCAGCAGCTCCGGACAGGGTACTCAGCCCCAGCATTTT. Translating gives CASSSGQGTQPQHF.

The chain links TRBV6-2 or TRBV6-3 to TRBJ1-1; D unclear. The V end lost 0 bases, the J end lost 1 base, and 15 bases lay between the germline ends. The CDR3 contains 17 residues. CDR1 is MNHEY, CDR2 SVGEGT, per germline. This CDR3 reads CASSYSRSGGRNTEAFF. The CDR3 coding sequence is TGTGCCAGCAGTTACTCGAGGTCAGGTGGGAGGAACACTGAAGCTTTCTTT.

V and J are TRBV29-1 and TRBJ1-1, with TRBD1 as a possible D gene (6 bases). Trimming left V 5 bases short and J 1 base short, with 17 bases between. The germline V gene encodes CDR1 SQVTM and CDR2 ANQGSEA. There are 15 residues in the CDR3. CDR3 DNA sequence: TGCAGCGTTTTAACAGGGAACCGGGGGAACACTGAAGCTTTCTTT. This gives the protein CSVLTGNRGNTEAFF.

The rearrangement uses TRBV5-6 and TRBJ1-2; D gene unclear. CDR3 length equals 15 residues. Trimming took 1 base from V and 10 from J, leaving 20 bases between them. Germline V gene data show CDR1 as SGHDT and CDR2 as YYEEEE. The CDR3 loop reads CASSLFLGVIRDYTF. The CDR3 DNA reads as TGTGCCAGCAGCTTGTTTCTGGGAGTTATTAGGGACTACACCTTC.

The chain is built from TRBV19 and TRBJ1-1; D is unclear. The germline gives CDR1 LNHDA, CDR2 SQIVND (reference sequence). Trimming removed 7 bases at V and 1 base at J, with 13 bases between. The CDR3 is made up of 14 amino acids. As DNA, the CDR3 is TGTGCCAGTAAGGGAGAGGGAAGGAACACTGAAGCTTTCTTT. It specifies CASKGEGRNTEAFF.

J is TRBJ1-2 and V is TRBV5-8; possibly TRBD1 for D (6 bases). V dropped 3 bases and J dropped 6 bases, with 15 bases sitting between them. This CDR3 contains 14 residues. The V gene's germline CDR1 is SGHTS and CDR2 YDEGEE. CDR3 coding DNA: TGTGCCAGCAGCTACAGGGTTCGGATGGATGGCTACACCTTC. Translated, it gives CASSYRVRMDGYTF.

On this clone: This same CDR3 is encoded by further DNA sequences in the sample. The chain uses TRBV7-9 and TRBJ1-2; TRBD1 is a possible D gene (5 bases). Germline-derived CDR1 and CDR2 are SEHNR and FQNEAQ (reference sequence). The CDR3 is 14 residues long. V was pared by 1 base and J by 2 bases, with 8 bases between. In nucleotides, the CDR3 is TGTGCCAGCAGCTTAGGGCAGGGCAACTATGGCTACACCTTC. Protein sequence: CASSLGQGNYGYTF.

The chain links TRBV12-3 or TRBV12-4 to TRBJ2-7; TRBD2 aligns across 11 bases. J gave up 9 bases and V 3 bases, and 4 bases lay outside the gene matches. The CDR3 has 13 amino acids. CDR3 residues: CASSFTSGGWQYF. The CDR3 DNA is TGTGCCAGCAGTTTCACTAGCGGGGGTTGGCAGTACTTC.

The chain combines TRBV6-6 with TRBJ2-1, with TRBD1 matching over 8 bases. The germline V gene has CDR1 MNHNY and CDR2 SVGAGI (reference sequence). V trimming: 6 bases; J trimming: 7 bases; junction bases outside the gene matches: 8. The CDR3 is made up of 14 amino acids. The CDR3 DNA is TGTGCCAGCAGGGGGACAGGTCTGGGTAATGAGCAGTTCTTC. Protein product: CASRGTGLGNEQFF.

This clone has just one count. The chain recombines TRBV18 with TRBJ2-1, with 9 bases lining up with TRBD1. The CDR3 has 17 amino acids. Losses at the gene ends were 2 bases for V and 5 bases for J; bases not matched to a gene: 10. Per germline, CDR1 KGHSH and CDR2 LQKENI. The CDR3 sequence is CASSPYPGQGTNNEQFF. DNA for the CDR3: TGTGCCAGCTCACCATATCCGGGACAGGGTACTAACAATGAGCAGTTCTTC.

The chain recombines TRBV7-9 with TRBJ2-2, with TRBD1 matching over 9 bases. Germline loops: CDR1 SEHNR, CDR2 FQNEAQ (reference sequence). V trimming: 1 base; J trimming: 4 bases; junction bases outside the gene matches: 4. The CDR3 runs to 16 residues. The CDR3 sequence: CASSLGTGATTGELFF. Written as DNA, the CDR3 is TGTGCCAGCAGCTTAGGGACAGGGGCGACCACCGGGGAGCTGTTTTTT.

CDR3: CASTPTGTNGYTF. The DNA for the CDR3 is TGTGCCAGCACCCCGACAGGAACCAATGGCTACACCTTC. The rearrangement joins TRBV6-5 to TRBJ1-2, with D possibly being TRBD1 (6 bases). Germline V lookup: CDR1 MNHEY, CDR2 SVGAGI. The V end was cut by 7 bases, the J end by 6 bases, with 15 bases between. The CDR3 has 13 residues.

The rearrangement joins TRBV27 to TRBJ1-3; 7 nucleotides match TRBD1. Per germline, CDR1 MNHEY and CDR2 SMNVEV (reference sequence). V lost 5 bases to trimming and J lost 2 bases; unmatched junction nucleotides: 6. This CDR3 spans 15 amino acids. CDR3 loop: CASSIQGNPGNTIYF. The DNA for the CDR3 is TGTGCCAGCAGTATACAGGGGAATCCTGGAAACACCATATATTTT.

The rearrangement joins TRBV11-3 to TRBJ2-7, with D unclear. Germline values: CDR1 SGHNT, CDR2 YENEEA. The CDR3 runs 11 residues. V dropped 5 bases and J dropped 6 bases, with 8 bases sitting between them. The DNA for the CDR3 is TGTGCCAGCAGCCGTGTATCCGAGCAGTACTTC. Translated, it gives CASSRVSEQYF.

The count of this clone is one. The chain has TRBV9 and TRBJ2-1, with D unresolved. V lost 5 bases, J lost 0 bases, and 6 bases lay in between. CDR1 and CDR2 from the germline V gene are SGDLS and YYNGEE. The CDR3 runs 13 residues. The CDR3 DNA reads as TGTGCCAGCAGTTTCGGCTCCTACAATGAGCAGTTCTTC. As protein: CASSFGSYNEQFF.

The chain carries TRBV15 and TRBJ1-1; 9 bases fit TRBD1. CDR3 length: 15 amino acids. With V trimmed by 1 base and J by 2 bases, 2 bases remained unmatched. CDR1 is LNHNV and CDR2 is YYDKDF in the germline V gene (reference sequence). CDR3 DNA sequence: TGTGCCACCAGCAGAGCACAGGGGGCAAACACTGAAGCTTTCTTT. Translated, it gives CATSRAQGANTEAFF.

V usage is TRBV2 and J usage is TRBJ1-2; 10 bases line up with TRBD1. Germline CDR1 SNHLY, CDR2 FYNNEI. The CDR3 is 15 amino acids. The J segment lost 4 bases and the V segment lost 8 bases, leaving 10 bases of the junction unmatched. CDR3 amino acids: CASRQGAEGVYGYTF. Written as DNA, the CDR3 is TGTGCCAGCCGACAGGGGGCGGAAGGCGTCTATGGCTACACCTTC.

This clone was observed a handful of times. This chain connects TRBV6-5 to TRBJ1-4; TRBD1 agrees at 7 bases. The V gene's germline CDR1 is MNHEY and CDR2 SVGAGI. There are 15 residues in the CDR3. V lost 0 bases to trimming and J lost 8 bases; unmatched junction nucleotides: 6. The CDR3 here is CASSYSNRDREKLFF. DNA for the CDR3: TGTGCCAGCAGTTACTCGAATCGGGACAGAGAAAAACTGTTTTTT.

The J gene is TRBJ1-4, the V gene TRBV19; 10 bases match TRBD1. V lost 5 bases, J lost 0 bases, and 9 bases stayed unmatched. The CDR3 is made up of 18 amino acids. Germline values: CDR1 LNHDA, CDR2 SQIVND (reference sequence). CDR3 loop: CASSPDRGQAATNEKLFF. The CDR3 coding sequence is TGTGCCAGTAGTCCCGACAGGGGGCAGGCAGCAACTAATGAAAAACTGTTTTTT. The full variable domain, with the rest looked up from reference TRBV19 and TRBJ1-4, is DGGITQSPKYLFRKEGQNVTLSCEQNLNHDAMYWYRQDPGQGLRLIYYSQIVNDFQKGDIAEGYSVSREKKESFPLTVTSAQKNPTAFYLCASSPDRGQAATNEKLFFGSGTQLSVL.

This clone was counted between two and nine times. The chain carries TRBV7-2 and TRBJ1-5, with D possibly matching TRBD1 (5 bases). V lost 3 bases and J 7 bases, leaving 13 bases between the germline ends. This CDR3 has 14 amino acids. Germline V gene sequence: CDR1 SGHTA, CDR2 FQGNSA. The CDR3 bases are TGTGCCAGCAGCTTGGGGGGGTGGGAGCAGCCCCAGCATTTT. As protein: CASSLGGWEQPQHF. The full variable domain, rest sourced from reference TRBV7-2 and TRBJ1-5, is GAGVSQSPSNKVTEKGKDVELRCDPISGHTALYWYRQSLGQGLEFLIYFQGNSAPDKSGLPSDRFSAERTGGSVSTLTIQRTQQEDSAVYLCASSLGGWEQPQHFGDGTRLSIL.

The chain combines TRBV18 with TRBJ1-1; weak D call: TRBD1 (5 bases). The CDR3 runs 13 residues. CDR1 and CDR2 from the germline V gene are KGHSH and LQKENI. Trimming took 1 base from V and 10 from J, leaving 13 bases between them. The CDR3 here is CASSPRTKEAAFF. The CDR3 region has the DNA TGTGCCAGCTCACCACGGACAAAAGAGGCAGCTTTCTTT.

Here the CDR3 DNA reads TGTGCCAGCGTAGACCGACAGGGCAAAAACACCGGGGAGCTGTTTTTT. Translated, it gives CASVDRQGKNTGELFF. V usage is TRBV7-2 and J usage is TRBJ2-2; TRBD1 aligns across 7 bases. From germline, CDR1 is SGHTA and CDR2 FQGNSA. J lost 2 bases, V lost 8 bases, and 11 bases had no gene match. CDR3 length equals 16 residues.

The CDR3 region is CASSSQTGYEQYF. The CDR3 bases are TGTGCCAGCAGCTCCCAGACAGGGTACGAGCAGTACTTC. The chain recombines TRBV7-2 with TRBJ2-7; TRBD1 matches 7 bases. This CDR3 comprises 13 residues. In germline, CDR1 is SGHTA, CDR2 FQGNSA. With 4 bases clipped from V and 4 bases from J, the junction kept 4 bases outside the gene matches.

CDR3 region: CAISQRQGTNEKLFF. In DNA, the CDR3 is TGTGCCATCAGTCAAAGACAGGGAACTAATGAAAAACTGTTTTTT. The J gene is TRBJ1-4, the V gene TRBV10-3; 7 bases are shared with TRBD1. CDR1 and CDR2 (germline): ENHRY, SYGVKD. V shed 5 bases and J 1 base; nucleotides not matched to a gene: 4. The CDR3 contains 15 residues.

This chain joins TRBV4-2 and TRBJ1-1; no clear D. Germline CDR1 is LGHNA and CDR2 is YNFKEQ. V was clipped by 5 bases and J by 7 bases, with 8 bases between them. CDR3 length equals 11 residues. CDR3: CASSWSNEAFF. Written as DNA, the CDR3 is TGTGCCAGCAGCTGGAGTAATGAAGCTTTCTTT.

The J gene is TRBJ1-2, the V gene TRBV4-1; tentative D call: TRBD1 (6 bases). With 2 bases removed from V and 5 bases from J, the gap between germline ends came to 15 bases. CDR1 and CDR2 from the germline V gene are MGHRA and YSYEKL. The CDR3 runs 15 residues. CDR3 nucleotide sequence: TGCGCCAGCAGCCAAATAGGACAGCGAAGATATGGCTACACCTTC. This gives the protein CASSQIGQRRYGYTF.

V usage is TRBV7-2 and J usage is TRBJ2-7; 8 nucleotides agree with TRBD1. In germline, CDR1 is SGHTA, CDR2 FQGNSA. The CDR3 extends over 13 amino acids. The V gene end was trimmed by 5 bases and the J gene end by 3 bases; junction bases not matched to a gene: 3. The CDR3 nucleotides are TGTGCCAGCAGCCCGACAGGGGACTACGAGCAGTACTTC. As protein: CASSPTGDYEQYF.

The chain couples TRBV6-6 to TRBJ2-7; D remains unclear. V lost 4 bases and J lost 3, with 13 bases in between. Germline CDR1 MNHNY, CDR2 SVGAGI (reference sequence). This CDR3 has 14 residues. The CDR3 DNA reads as TGTGCCAGCAGTTCTGCCGGGTTACGCTACGAGCAGTACTTC. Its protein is CASSSAGLRYEQYF.

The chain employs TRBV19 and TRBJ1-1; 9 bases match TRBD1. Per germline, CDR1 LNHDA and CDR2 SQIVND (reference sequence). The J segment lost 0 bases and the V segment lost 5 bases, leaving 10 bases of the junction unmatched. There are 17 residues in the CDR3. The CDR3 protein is CASSPRDRGKVNTEAFF. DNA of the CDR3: TGTGCCAGTAGTCCCCGAGACAGGGGGAAAGTGAACACTGAAGCTTTCTTT.